This T cell receptor beta chain is from a study of cytomegalovirus exposure and HLA in healthy donors. Study summary: Genetic ancestry analysis placed about 76% of the 410 or so donors that were genotyped in the Caucasian-associated cluster. The study's findings and limits: Differences between HLA loci emerged in a later analysis of TCR association rates, with DRB1 most and HLA-C fewest. In most subjects, TCR beta sequences reportedly gave accurate predictions of HLA-A and HLA-B alleles.

Primers included in the PCR were 60 Vbeta and 13 Jbeta primers. Using immunoSEQ multiplex PCR, the repertoire was profiled, and TCRdb retains in-frame clones only, with some absent. The sample records 110,000 to 150,000 clones, approximately 82% being singletons. On this clone itself: The antigen remains unidentified.

Germline V gene lookup returns CDR1 SEHNR and CDR2 FQNEAQ (reference sequence). The CDR3 has 15 amino acids. The trim removed 5 bases at V and 9 bases at J, leaving 8 bases unmatched. The TCR sequence derives from a man in his forties in good health and CMV-seronegative. The sample taken for sequencing was PBMCs. The rearrangement uses TRBV7-9 and TRBJ1-6; TRBD1 matches 9 bases. The CDR3 DNA sequence: TGTGCCAGCAGCCCGATGGACAGGGGAAGTTCACCCCTCCACTTT. This gives the protein CASSPMDRGSSPLHF.